These 5 T cell receptor beta chains came from one sample sequenced in a study of cytomegalovirus exposure and HLA in healthy donors. This PCR relied on a set of 60 Vbeta primers and 13 Jbeta primers. The data were produced by immunoSEQ multiplex PCR, yet TCRdb's version contains in-frame clones alone and is incomplete. Among under 200,000 clones listed, around 82% were seen once. Sequencing input: PBMCs. All receptors come from a man aged 60 to 75 in good health and CMV-seronegative.

The chain carries TRBV10-3 and TRBJ1-2; 10 nucleotides match TRBD1. CDR3 length equals 14 residues. V was clipped by 7 bases and J by 3 bases; unmatched bases: 5. Germline lookup yields CDR1 ENHRY and CDR2 SYGVKD. The DNA for the CDR3 is TGTGCCATCACCGGACAGGGGGAGGACTATGGCTACACCTTC. It translates to CAITGQGEDYGYTF.

The rearrangement joins TRBV19 to TRBJ2-3, with TRBD2 as a possible D gene (6 bases). Germline-derived CDR1 and CDR2 are LNHDA and SQIVND (reference sequence). V was clipped by 3 bases and J by 2 bases, with 9 bases between them. The CDR3 spans 14 residues. In DNA form, the CDR3 reads TGTGCCAGTAGTATGGGGGGTAACACAGATACGCAGTATTTT. As protein: CASSMGGNTDTQYF.

This clone was detected only once. This chain links TRBV19 with TRBJ1-5, with 7 positions matching TRBD1. J lost 1 base, V lost 6 bases, and 3 bases had no gene match. CDR3 size: 14 residues. Germline CDR1 LNHDA, CDR2 SQIVND (reference sequence). CDR3 sequence: CASSQTGSNQPQHF. The CDR3 nucleotides are TGTGCCAGTAGCCAGACAGGGAGCAATCAGCCCCAGCATTTT.

The gene calls are TRBV5-6 and TRBJ2-1, with TRBD1 matching 9 bases. V lost 4 bases, J lost 5 bases, and 7 bases stayed unmatched. Germline CDR1 SGHDT, CDR2 YYEEEE. The CDR3 length is 15 residues. The CDR3, as DNA: TGTGCCAGCAGCGATACAGGGGGCGCGGACAATGAGCAGTTCTTC. It codes for CASSDTGGADNEQFF.

The rearrangement joins TRBV5-1 to TRBJ1-1; D is ambiguous. V was trimmed by 0 bases and J by 2 bases, leaving 8 bases between them. Germline V gene sequence: CDR1 SGHRS, CDR2 YFSETQ. CDR3 length: 14 residues. DNA for the CDR3: TGCGCCAGCAGCTTGGAATCAGGAAACACTGAAGCTTTCTTT. Amino acids: CASSLESGNTEAFF.